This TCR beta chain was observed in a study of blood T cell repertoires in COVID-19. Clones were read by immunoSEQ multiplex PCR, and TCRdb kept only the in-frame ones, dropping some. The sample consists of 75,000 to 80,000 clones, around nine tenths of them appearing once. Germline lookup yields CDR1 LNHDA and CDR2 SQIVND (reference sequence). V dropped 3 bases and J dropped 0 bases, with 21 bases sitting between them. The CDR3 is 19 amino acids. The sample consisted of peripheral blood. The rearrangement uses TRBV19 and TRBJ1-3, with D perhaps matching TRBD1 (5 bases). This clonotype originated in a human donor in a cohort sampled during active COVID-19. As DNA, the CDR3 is TGTGCCAGTAGTATTTTCCTCCTATCGACAGCCGGCTCTGGAAACACCATATATTTT. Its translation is CASSIFLLSTAGSGNTIYF.